Listed here are 9 T cell receptor beta chains from one sample, sequenced in a study of OX40 agonist ivuxolimab in advanced cancers. Sequencing was performed with immunoSEQ multiplex PCR; in TCRdb, only in-frame clones are kept and a portion is missing. The sample lists 100,000 to 130,000 clones, around 93% occurring once. The input for sequencing was CD4+ or CD8+ T cells sorted from blood, taken in a trial of the OX40 agonist ivuxolimab. The receptors originated from an adult with an advanced solid tumor such as melanoma, head and neck, liver or kidney cancer.

Only one count was recorded for this clone. This chain uses TRBV11-2 with TRBJ2-1; 14 bases match TRBD2. V lost 5 bases and J lost 9; bases outside the gene matches: 9. This CDR3 has 16 amino acids. In germline, CDR1 is SGHAT, CDR2 FQNNGV. The CDR3 loop is CASSPWGLAGVGEQFF. DNA of the CDR3: TGTGCCAGCAGCCCGTGGGGACTAGCGGGAGTCGGTGAGCAGTTCTTC.

The V and J genes are TRBV19 and TRBJ2-1; 9 nucleotides match TRBD1. The CDR3 runs 15 residues. Germline CDR1 reads LNHDA; CDR2 reads SQIVND (reference sequence). Unmatched junction bases numbered 6, after V lost 5 bases and J lost 4 bases. CDR3 protein: CASSPPGQGYNEQFF. In DNA, the CDR3 is TGTGCCAGTAGTCCCCCGGGACAGGGATACAATGAGCAGTTCTTC.

V gene TRBV5-1 combines with J gene TRBJ2-7; the match to TRBD2 covers 8 bases. The CDR3 is made up of 15 amino acids. With 2 bases clipped from V and 2 bases from J, the junction kept 6 bases outside the gene matches. Germline CDR1 reads SGHRS; CDR2 reads YFSETQ. CDR3 DNA: TGCGCCAGCAGCTTCGGGGGGGCGGGCCCCTACGAGCAGTACTTC. This codes for CASSFGGAGPYEQYF.

V is TRBV21-1 and J is TRBJ1-1. TRBV21-1 corresponds to a pseudogene. The CDR3 is made up of 11 amino acids. CDR3 residues: CASSKGGEAFF. In DNA form, the CDR3 reads TGTGCCAGCAGCAAAGGTGGAGAAGCTTTCTTT.

This clone was observed a single time. This chain connects TRBV6-1 to TRBJ2-7, with TRBD2 matching 7 bases. Looked up from germline, CDR1 is MNHNS and CDR2 is SASEGT. CDR3 length: 14 amino acids. V dropped 3 bases and J dropped 0; count of bases not matched to a gene: 2. The CDR3 sequence is CASSEGGGSYEQYF. In DNA, the CDR3 is TGTGCCAGCAGTGAGGGCGGGGGCTCCTACGAGCAGTACTTC.

The chain employs TRBV2 and TRBJ2-1; TRBD2 aligns across 12 bases. Germline assignment: CDR1 SNHLY and CDR2 FYNNEI. The CDR3 runs to 15 residues. V lost 5 bases to trimming and J lost 5 bases; unmatched junction nucleotides: 4. DNA of the CDR3: TGTGCCAGCAGTCAGACTAGCGGGGGTAACAATGAGCAGTTCTTC. It yields the protein CASSQTSGGNNEQFF.

The chain is built from TRBV7-2 and TRBJ2-1; D remains unclear. The CDR3 totals 13 residues. Trimming stripped 4 bases from V and 2 bases from J, with 6 bases between. Per germline, CDR1 SGHTA and CDR2 FQGNSA. CDR3 sequence reads: CASSSTAYNEQFF. The CDR3 nucleotides read TGTGCCAGCAGCTCGACGGCCTACAATGAGCAGTTCTTC. The full variable domain, in which reference TRBV7-2 and TRBJ2-1 provide the parts outside the CDR3, is GAGVSQSPSNKVTEKGKDVELRCDPISGHTALYWYRQSLGQGLEFLIYFQGNSAPDKSGLPSDRFSAERTGGSVSTLTIQRTQQEDSAVYLCASSSTAYNEQFFGPGTRLTVL.

J is TRBJ1-3 and V is TRBV10-3, with 9 nucleotides matching TRBD1. Germline V gene sequence: CDR1 ENHRY, CDR2 SYGVKD. The trim removed 6 bases at V and 0 bases at J, leaving 3 bases unmatched. The CDR3 consists of 15 residues. CDR3 amino acids: CAIRTDRGSGNTIYF. CDR3 bases: TGTGCCATCAGGACGGACAGGGGCTCTGGAAACACCATATATTTT.

This clone turned up a few times. The J gene is TRBJ1-1, the V gene TRBV30; D may be TRBD1 (6 bases). V was pared by 2 bases and J by 1 base, with 8 bases between. Looked up from germline, CDR1 is GTSNPN and CDR2 is SVGIG (reference sequence). The CDR3 runs 13 residues. The CDR3: CAWSLQGNTEAFF. CDR3 DNA: TGTGCCTGGAGTTTACAGGGGAACACTGAAGCTTTCTTT.